This TCR beta chain came from a study of cytomegalovirus exposure and HLA in healthy donors. Germline V gene sequence: CDR1 LNHNV, CDR2 YYDKDF (reference sequence). This CDR3 has 14 amino acids. V was clipped by 5 bases and J by 2 bases, with 12 bases between them. PCR used 60 Vbeta primers and 13 Jbeta primers. The protocol was immunoSEQ multiplex PCR, while the TCRdb copy is restricted to in-frame clones and leaves out a portion. The sample contains 98,000 or so clones, 60% to 85% of which appear only once. With regard to this clone: What it binds is unknown.

Study-wide results and caveats: Upon later analysis, TCR association rates were observed to vary by HLA locus, being highest for DRB1 and lowest for HLA-C.

Source material: PBMCs. The V call is TRBV15, the J call TRBJ2-5, with D possibly being TRBD1 (5 bases). This sequence originates from a man in his sixties in good health and CMV-seropositive. The CDR3, as DNA: TGTGCCACCAGCTTACGACAGAAGCAAGAGACCCAGTACTTC. Its translation: CATSLRQKQETQYF.